These 16 T cell receptor beta chains originate from one sample sequenced in a study of T cell repertoires in cytomegalovirus infection. TCRdb processed the reads anew with MiXCR; each CDR3 protein has one entry. The sample carries about 310,000 distinct CDR3 sequences, 9.6% recorded once. Sequencing was performed on PBMCs. The receptors shown here come from a human donor in good health (CMV status not recorded). Some clones in this sample may be carry-over from other donors' samples.

In its sample, this clonotype was seen many times. The genes are TRBV6-2 or TRBV6-3 and TRBJ1-5; tentatively, D is TRBD1 (5 bases). Germline values: CDR1 MNHEY, CDR2 SVGEGT. The CDR3 extends over 15 amino acids. The V and J ends lost 0 bases and 6 bases respectively, with 12 bases between them. The CDR3 DNA reads as TGTGCCAGCAGTTACTCGAACCAGGGTTCTCAGCCCCAGCATTTT. Encoded protein: CASSYSNQGSQPQHF.

V is TRBV20-1 and J is TRBJ2-3; 8 positions match TRBD1. Germline V lookup: CDR1 DFQATT, CDR2 SNEGSKA (reference sequence). This CDR3 is 16 amino acids long. V was clipped by 4 bases and J by 2 bases; unmatched bases: 11. CDR3 DNA sequence: TGCAGTGCTACGGACAGGGCCACGATCTCCACAGATACGCAGTATTTT. This codes for CSATDRATISTDTQYF.

This clonotype showed up many times. The chain carries TRBV27 and TRBJ1-1, with D unresolved. Germline CDR1 and CDR2: MNHEY and SMNVEV (reference sequence). Deletions cut 0 bases from V and 2 bases from J, with 10 bases between. The CDR3 has 15 amino acids. The CDR3 bases are TGTGCCAGCAGTTTATCCTACGGTATTAACACTGAAGCTTTCTTT. Amino acid sequence: CASSLSYGINTEAFF.

There are many counts of this clonotype. V is TRBV7-2 and J is TRBJ2-2, with a possible D match to TRBD1 (5 bases). The germline V and J ends were trimmed by 2 bases and 1 base, with 8 bases remaining between them. The germline CDR1 and CDR2 sequences are SGHTA and FQGNSA. The CDR3 loop spans 15 amino acids. The CDR3 region is CASSLSRENTGELFF. CDR3 sequence (DNA): TGTGCCAGCAGCTTAAGCAGGGAGAACACCGGGGAGCTGTTTTTT.

This clonotype was counted many times. The J gene is TRBJ1-2, the V gene TRBV28; 8 positions agree with TRBD1. Trimming removed 6 bases from V and 4 bases from J; junction bases left unmatched: 7. This CDR3 has 14 residues. CDR1 is MDHEN, CDR2 SYDVKM, per germline. The CDR3 here is CASRGYRGVYGYTF. CDR3 in DNA: TGTGCCAGCAGGGGGTACAGGGGGGTCTATGGCTACACCTTC.

There are many counts of this clonotype. This chain joins TRBV11-3 and TRBJ2-7; TRBD1 is a possible D gene (6 bases). The CDR3 loop spans 14 amino acids. V gave up 5 bases and J gave up 3 bases, with 14 bases separating them. The germline CDR1 and CDR2 sequences are SGHNT and YENEEA. In DNA, the CDR3 is TGTGCCAGCAGCCCCCACGGACAGCTCTACGAGCAGTACTTC. This translates into CASSPHGQLYEQYF.

This clonotype was seen repeatedly, ten times or more. The chain is built from TRBV6-6 and TRBJ2-3; 9 bases match TRBD1. Germline assignment: CDR1 MNHNY and CDR2 SVGAGI (reference sequence). The CDR3 is 15 residues long. After removal of 4 bases from V and 4 bases from J, the junction contained 6 bases not matched to a gene. The CDR3 DNA sequence: TGTGCCAGCAGTTCCGGGACAGGGCTGGCAGATACGCAGTATTTT. Its translation: CASSSGTGLADTQYF.

This clonotype occurred many times. The V and J genes are TRBV20-1 and TRBJ1-1; no definite D call. The CDR3 is 12 residues long. V was clipped by 3 bases and J by 7 bases, with 12 bases between them. Per germline, CDR1 DFQATT and CDR2 SNEGSKA (reference sequence). The CDR3 here is CSASEQIIEAFF. The CDR3 bases are TGCAGTGCTAGTGAACAAATCATTGAAGCTTTCTTT.

This clonotype was recorded many times. The genes are TRBV7-8 and TRBJ2-3; D gene uncertain. The germline gives CDR1 SGHVS, CDR2 FQNEAQ. The CDR3 runs 15 residues. Trimming removed 0 bases at V and 6 bases at J, with 13 bases between. CDR3 nucleotides: TGTGCCAGCAGCTTAGCGCTGGGGTTTACGGATACGCAGTATTTT. Protein sequence: CASSLALGFTDTQYF.

This clonotype was detected many times. The chain carries TRBV7-2 and TRBJ1-5; 7 bases line up with TRBD1. Looked up from germline, CDR1 is SGHTA and CDR2 is FQGNSA. The CDR3 covers 16 residues. Trimming removed 1 base from V and 6 bases from J; junction bases left unmatched: 9. The CDR3 DNA reads TGTGCCAGCAGCTTAGACGGTGGAGGGGGCCGTCAGCCCCAGCATTTT. Its protein product is CASSLDGGGGRQPQHF.

This clonotype was recorded many times. The chain recombines TRBV7-8 with TRBJ2-7, with D tentatively TRBD2 (6 bases). The CDR3 loop spans 17 amino acids. Trimming shortened V by 2 bases and J by 4 bases, and 21 bases separated the two germline ends. The germline V gene encodes CDR1 SGHVS and CDR2 FQNEAQ. CDR3 DNA sequence: TGTGCCAGCAGCTTAACAGCGTCTAGCGCACGGGGGTACGAGCAGTACTTC. Translation: CASSLTASSARGYEQYF.

The rearrangement joins TRBV15 to TRBJ1-2; D perhaps matches TRBD1 (5 bases). With 1 base removed from V and 2 bases from J, the gap between germline ends came to 8 bases. The germline gives CDR1 LNHNV, CDR2 YYDKDF (reference sequence). The CDR3 totals 14 residues. In DNA, the CDR3 is TGTGCCACCAGCAGAGTGGGGGGGAACTATGGCTACACCTTC. Translating it yields CATSRVGGNYGYTF. Drawing the rest from reference TRBV15 and TRBJ1-2, the complete variable domain is DAMVIQNPRYQVTQFGKPVTLSCSQTLNHNVMYWYQQKSSQAPKLLFHYYDKDFNNEADTPDNFQSRRPNTSFCFLDIRSPGLGDTAMYLCATSRVGGNYGYTFGSGTRLTVV.

This clonotype came up a few times. This sequence joins TRBV20-1 and TRBJ2-7; 8 bases align to TRBD2. V lost 2 bases, J lost 7 bases, and 10 bases stayed unmatched. This CDR3 is built from 14 residues. Per the germline V gene, CDR1 is DFQATT and CDR2 is SNEGSKA (reference sequence). The CDR3 nucleotides are TGCAGTGCTAGATACCCCGGGGGGGGGGGAGAGCAGTACGTC. It codes for CSARYPGGGGEQYV.

This clonotype showed up many times. CDR3 sequence: CASLNLGPSGNEQFF. Here the CDR3 DNA reads TGTGCCAGCTTGAATTTGGGCCCGTCGGGCAATGAGCAGTTCTTC. The rearrangement links TRBV6-2 or TRBV6-3 to TRBJ2-1, with D unclear. The CDR3 has 15 residues. Trimming left V 8 bases short and J 6 bases short, with 20 bases between. CDR1 is MNHEY and CDR2 is SVGEGT in the germline V gene.

Ten or more counts support this clonotype. The chain uses TRBV7-8 and TRBJ1-1; TRBD1 matches 8 bases. V lost 0 bases and J lost 6; bases outside the gene matches: 3. The CDR3 is 14 amino acids. In germline, CDR1 is SGHVS, CDR2 FQNEAQ. CDR3 DNA sequence: TGTGCCAGCAGCTTAGCCAGGGGGCCCCCTGAAGCTTTCTTT. It translates to CASSLARGPPEAFF.

This clonotype was seen at least ten times. The chain joins TRBV3-1 to TRBJ2-1; the D is unclear. Trimming shortened V by 2 bases and J by 5 bases, and 19 bases separated the two germline ends. The germline V gene has CDR1 LGHDT and CDR2 YNNKEL (reference sequence). The CDR3 length is 17 residues. The CDR3 DNA reads as TGTGCCAGCAGCCAACGAATACATGTTATGGAAGACAATGAGCAGTTCTTC. Translated, it gives CASSQRIHVMEDNEQFF.